This T cell receptor beta chain was captured in a study of cytomegalovirus exposure and HLA in healthy donors (dated by TCRdb to 2017 to 2019). At the level of the whole study: An earlier analysis of about 530 of the donors reported under 300 Gb of sequence data and approximately 120 million unique TCR beta sequences obtained from approximately 180 million T cells. An earlier analysis of approximately 500 of the donors applied high-throughput TCR beta sequencing to assess whether each TCR beta V gene segment acted as functional or pseudogenic. An early release covering just under 650 HLA-typed donors comprised about 290 gigabases of sequencing data and tens of millions of unique TCR sequences. The study used immunosequencing to profile the T cell repertoires of more than 650 subjects and linked those repertoires to cytomegalovirus serostatus. The genetic ancestry cluster associated with self-reported Caucasian donors included roughly 84% of the roughly 410 genotyped donors. Class I and class II HLA loci were covered by the typing at four-digit resolution. Alongside the repertoire data, information on donor age, sex, ethnicity and CMV serostatus was compiled. The later analysis used no new phenotypic data to find candidate immune exposures, relying instead on TCR beta sequences and their occurrence across donors. All discovery cohort repertoires had been generated on a single sequencing platform. Several DR-DQ haplotypes were handled as single units for association and clustering because linkage in the cohort was strong. A later genetic analysis used genome-wide SNP genotypes for about 60% of the 666 donors, treating that subset as a discovery cohort. Typing coverage varied by locus: roughly 629-630 donors for A, B, C, DRB1 and DQB1; approximately 560 for DQA1; about 590 for DPA1; 400 to 480 for DPB1. A separate validation cohort of more than 100 different subjects was used in addition to the roughly 720-subject first cohort. In a later analysis, previously published TCR beta repertoires from about 670 donors were re-analyzed and high-resolution HLA genotyping was added so that TCR occurrence patterns could be studied. The study aimed to test whether cataloging public T cell receptors could reveal signatures of past pathogen exposure. Among under 450 genotyped donors of the cohort, an average of about 240,000 unique TCR beta nucleotide sequences were sequenced per donor, roughly 20% of them non-productive. The study combined high-throughput TCR immunosequencing, statistical association of individual TCRs with disease status, and machine learning to predict cytomegalovirus infection status. The study at large found these results: Most CMV-associated TCR beta chains appeared to be HLA-restricted in a later analysis, and the HLA associations seemed to be driven largely by CMV exposure. The only immune exposure information available for the cohort was CMV serostatus. In a later analysis, several top co-occurrence clusters were reported to appear linked to parvovirus B19, influenza, CMV and Epstein-Barr virus. Fewer than 20 rarely observed V segments, including chromosome 9 orphons, were excluded from the earlier analysis of 550 to 700 of the donors because counts were too low. In both the original and validation cohorts, the classifier was reported to diagnose cytomegalovirus status with high specificity and sensitivity. Strong co-occurrence of HLA alleles, especially DR and DQ, made assigning TCR associations to individual alleles difficult. Some IMGT-functional V segments, including TRBV6-2 and TRBV6-3, could not be distinguished by the 87-base-pair reads and were therefore excluded. In vitro tests confirmed that a few of the cytomegalovirus-associated TCR beta chains recognize cytomegalovirus antigens. A further reported finding was that TCR beta sequences accurately predicted the HLA-A and HLA-B alleles for most subjects in the first cohort. The authors suggested that the approach could potentially be generalized to other disease states and immunological phenotypes. At a false discovery rate of 0.05, a later analysis linked 16,951 TCR beta sequences to specific HLA alleles. In a later analysis, the rate of TCR association differed among HLA loci, with DRB1 alleles having the most associated TCRs and HLA-C alleles having the fewest. The study listed over 150 TCR beta chains as associated with cytomegalovirus. In a later analysis, HLA-associated TCR beta chains were found to be more clonally expanded and to have lower generation probabilities than equally common non-associated chains. V-gene and J-gene trimming of TCR beta chains was associated with a missense DCLRE1C variant in a later genetic analysis, and the association was replicated in an independent cohort. Roughly uniform sequencing depth across donors was assumed in presence/absence analyses, although this assumption may not hold. Because some donors lacked HLA typing at each locus, the association tests relied only on the typed subset. In an earlier analysis of roughly 560 of the donors, most TCR beta V segments were observed in productive rearrangements about 90% or about 30% of the time, broadly matching IMGT annotations. Linkage disequilibrium might explain the correlated functional status among segregating V segments, but an unknown experimental factor could not be ruled out. A group of highly shared sequence variants was considered likely to be a technical artifact of the sequencing pipeline. Most TCR sequences were seen in very few donors, while some public TCRs were found in many individuals. In this cohort, only TCR beta chains were sequenced, and detectable features were limited by the absence of alpha or paired-chain data. A later genetic analysis reported fewer N-insertions in productive TCRs among donors in an Asian-associated ancestry cluster than the roughly 700-donor mean.

The cohort consisted of 666 healthy bone marrow donors. At the time of sampling, every cohort member was nominally healthy, though immune exposures that went unrecorded were likely present. The donor tested CMV seronegative, placing the donor among the 300 to 400 seronegative members of the cohort. Every donor gave a peripheral blood sample, and the peripheral blood mononuclear cells from that sample were used for TCR beta sequencing. The Qiagen DNeasy Blood Extraction Kit was used to extract genomic DNA from the blood cell samples. The method was the immunoSEQ multiplex PCR assay. For the multiplex PCR, a mixture combining 60 forward primers for TCR Vbeta segments and 13 reverse primers for TCR Jbeta segments was used. The CDR3 region of rearranged TCR beta genes was amplified from genomic DNA by a multiplex PCR assay. On the Illumina HiSeq System, the amplified TCR beta libraries were sequenced as 87-base-pair reads. On the authors' methods: In a later analysis, roughly 80 million unique TCR beta chains were counted across the 690 or so repertoires, and around 11 million of these chains were shared by at least two donors. Raw reads were error-corrected and collapsed into unique sequences by a nearest-neighbor algorithm in which closely related sequences were merged to remove PCR and sequencing errors. CDR3 sequences were aligned to IMGT reference sequences to assign V, D and J gene segments. Each retained sequence needed at least a six-nucleotide match to both a V gene segment and a J gene segment. Rearrangements were called productive when the CDR3 lacked stop codons and stayed in frame with V and J; all others were non-productive. CDR3 was defined according to IMGT convention as the region running from the second conserved V-encoded cysteine to the conserved J-encoded phenylalanine. Sequences without an unambiguous match to a single V gene segment were excluded from the earlier analysis of approximately 560 of the donors. An earlier analysis of 587 of the donors classified V segments as functional when productive rearrangements were above 56.7% and as segregating when the standard deviation between donors was above 5%. A statistical classification framework was built to diagnose cytomegalovirus status from the catalog of TCR beta chain sequences. In a later analysis, V and J genes were assigned by comparing TCR nucleotide sequences against IMGT/GENE-DB human TR gene sequences. In a later analysis, CDR3 sequences and most-parsimonious VDJ recombination scenarios were assigned using the TCRdist pipeline. In a later analysis, each TCR beta chain was defined by its CDR3 amino acid sequence together with its V-gene family, and reads lacking a unique V-gene family were excluded. To address suspected cross-contamination and a sequencing artifact, a later analysis removed a few hundred highly shared, low-generation-probability nucleotide sequences. For each public chain, a later analysis derived a clonal expansion index from normalized ranks of inferred template counts within each repertoire. Generation probabilities in a later analysis came from a VDJ recombination model fitted to out-of-frame rearrangements, and those results were checked against IGoR. A later analysis scored TCR-TCR, TCR-HLA and TCR-CMV co-occurrence with hypergeometric tests, applying a repertoire-size bias correction to TCR pairs. To estimate false discovery rates, a later analysis permuted the HLA or CMV assignments 20 times. In a later analysis, co-occurring TCRs were grouped using DBSCAN, and TCRdist sequence similarity was added for clustering within HLA-allele-positive subsets. Repertoires with fewer than 30,000 or more than 120,000 public chains were left out of co-occurrence clustering, as were five repertoires with anomalous nucleotide sharing. TCRdb obtained this table from immuneACCESS and retained in-frame rearrangements with V and J assigned. These tables miss some clones; where compared with another copy, unresolved V genes account for less than half of the shortfall, and the remainder is unexplained. V and J calls and clone size are those listed in that table; D and trimming were worked out from the DNA. This sample is represented by approximately 140,000 clones; 78% of them were singletons. The top ten hold roughly 2.8% of the sample.

Based on the germline V gene, the CDR1 and CDR2 sequences are SGHDT and YYEEEE. Relative to germline, V is missing 4 bases and J is missing 0 bases, with 12 bases of the junction outside any gene match. The CDR3 starts with the cysteine, ends with the phenylalanine, and has 17 residues. Kept here is only the CDR3 DNA, which spans 51 bases and is read in frame from base 1. This clone was counted between two and nine times. Its antigen is still unknown. No quality values exist for individual bases; no much larger clone is one base distant. Specimen: PBMCs. The TCR originated in a male donor in good health and CMV-seronegative. The chain is assembled from TRBV5-6 and TRBJ1-1; 7 nucleotides in the junction match TRBD1. The DNA sequence follows: TGTGCCAGCAGCGTGGGACAGCTCCGTCTGATGAACACTGAAGCTTTCTTT. Its protein product is CASSVGQLRLMNTEAFF. The reference TRBV5-6 and TRBJ1-1 proteins fill in what lies around the CDR3, so the full variable domain reads DAGVTQSPTHLIKTRGQQVTLRCSPKSGHDTVSWYQQALGQGPQFIFQYYEEEERQRGNFPDRFSGHQFPNYSSELNVNALLLGDSALYLCASSVGQLRLMNTEAFFGQGTRLTVV.